This entry lists 27 T cell receptor beta chains sequenced from one sample in a study of T cell responses to AZD1222 COVID-19 vaccine. Repertoires were generated with immunoSEQ multiplex PCR, while TCRdb's copy carries only in-frame clones and drops some. The sample has roughly 190,000 clones; approximately 91% are singletons. Sequenced here: peripheral blood, sampled 28 days after the second AZD1222 dose. Receptors originate from an adult who received the AZD1222 COVID-19 vaccine.

This clone is a singleton in its sample. The rearrangement joins TRBV28 to TRBJ2-2; possibly TRBD1 or TRBD2 for D (5 bases each). The CDR3 loop spans 15 amino acids. Trimming took 6 bases from V and 6 from J, leaving 17 bases between them. Germline CDR1 is MDHEN and CDR2 is SYDVKM. The CDR3 nucleotides read TGTGCCAGCAGCCGGGGACCCAAATACCCCGGGGAGCTGTTTTTT. Amino acid sequence: CASSRGPKYPGELFF.

The rearrangement uses TRBV6-1 and TRBJ2-4; D is possibly TRBD2 (6 bases). Between the trimmed V and J ends, which lost 2 bases and 9 bases, there was a span of 11 bases. The CDR3 extends over 13 amino acids. From germline, CDR1 is MNHNS and CDR2 SASEGT. Written as DNA, the CDR3 is TGTGCCAGCAGTGAATTCCCGGGGGTCATTCAGTACTTC. Translating it yields CASSEFPGVIQYF.

The J gene is TRBJ1-2, the V gene TRBV5-4; possibly TRBD1 for D (5 bases). The V and J ends lost 4 bases and 7 bases respectively, with 17 bases between them. This CDR3 region has 14 residues. From germline, CDR1 is SGHNT and CDR2 YYREEE (reference sequence). The CDR3 region is CASSPPGPRSGYTF. The CDR3 DNA reads TGTGCCAGCAGCCCGCCGGGGCCTAGGAGTGGCTACACCTTC.

This clone was detected only a few times. This chain joins TRBV7-8 and TRBJ1-5; D not resolved. The CDR3 runs 13 residues. Germline CDR1 SGHVS, CDR2 FQNEAQ. The V end lost 7 bases, the J end lost 5 bases, and 12 bases lay between the germline ends. CDR3 DNA sequence: TGTGCCAGCACTATCAGAGAGGATCAGCCCCAGCATTTT. Its protein is CASTIREDQPQHF.

The chain carries TRBV5-1 and TRBJ2-2; TRBD2 is a possible D gene (5 bases). The germline V gene has CDR1 SGHRS and CDR2 YFSETQ. V lost 1 base, J lost 0 bases, and 13 bases lay in between. The CDR3 has 17 amino acids. The CDR3 spells CASSLIPGLTNTGELFF. The CDR3 nucleotides read TGCGCCAGCAGCTTGATCCCTGGACTCACGAACACCGGGGAGCTGTTTTTT.

This chain connects TRBV30 to TRBJ1-6, with TRBD1 as a possible D gene (6 bases). From germline, CDR1 is GTSNPN and CDR2 SVGIG (reference sequence). This CDR3 contains 14 residues. Trimming took 2 bases from V and 9 from J, leaving 14 bases between them. The CDR3 sequence is CAWSHAGQFSPLHF. The CDR3 DNA reads as TGTGCCTGGAGTCACGCTGGACAGTTTTCACCCCTCCACTTT.

The V call is TRBV5-1, the J call TRBJ2-7, with a tentative D call TRBD1 (6 bases). The CDR3 sequence is 15 residues long. The germline gives CDR1 SGHRS, CDR2 YFSETQ. V was clipped by 2 bases and J by 6 bases, with 18 bases between them. CDR3 DNA: TGCGCCAGCAGCTTTATACAGGGCGCGAGGGGCGAGCAGTACTTC. This gives the protein CASSFIQGARGEQYF. Together with reference TRBV5-1 and TRBJ2-7, the CDR3 gives the full variable domain: KAGVTQTPRYLIKTRGQQVTLSCSPISGHRSVSWYQQTPGQGLQFLFEYFSETQRNKGNFPGRFSGRQFSNSRSEMNVSTLELGDSALYLCASSFIQGARGEQYFGPGTRLTVT.

V gene TRBV4-1 combines with J gene TRBJ1-6; D remains ambiguous. In germline, CDR1 is MGHRA, CDR2 YSYEKL. V was cut by 0 bases and J by 0 bases, with 15 bases left in between. There are 19 residues in the CDR3. This CDR3 reads CASSQDGRTGYSYNSPLHF. The CDR3, as DNA: TGCGCCAGCAGCCAAGATGGACGGACGGGGTACTCCTATAATTCACCCCTCCACTTT.

This chain joins TRBV6-5 and TRBJ1-2, with D maybe TRBD1 (5 bases). The germline CDR1 and CDR2 sequences are MNHEY and SVGAGI. The ends were cut back, 8 bases at V and 4 bases at J, with 17 bases in the middle. The CDR3 sequence is 14 residues long. Here the CDR3 reads CASRPGGTGYGYTF. CDR3 nucleotides: TGTGCCAGCCGCCCCGGGGGTACCGGCTATGGCTACACCTTC.

The genes are TRBV4-1 and TRBJ2-1, with TRBD2 identical over 7 bases. The CDR3 contains 18 residues. V lost 1 base and J lost 2; bases outside the gene matches: 11. Germline V gives CDR1 MGHRA, CDR2 YSYEKL. The DNA for the CDR3 is TGCGCCAGCAGCCAAGGTAGGGCGGGAGTACTCACCTACAATGAGCAGTTCTTC. Translation gives CASSQGRAGVLTYNEQFF.

The chain uses TRBV2 and TRBJ2-1; 16 nucleotides match TRBD2. Germline CDR1 SNHLY, CDR2 FYNNEI. The CDR3 is made up of 14 amino acids. The V gene end was trimmed by 6 bases and the J gene end by 7 bases; junction bases not matched to a gene: 0. The CDR3 here is CASRGLAGGNEQFF. The CDR3 region has the DNA TGTGCCAGCAGGGGACTAGCGGGAGGGAATGAGCAGTTCTTC.

This chain joins TRBV7-2 and TRBJ2-5; the D is unclear. Deletions cut 3 bases from V and 2 bases from J, with 7 bases between. The CDR3 covers 13 residues. Germline-derived CDR1 and CDR2 are SGHTA and FQGNSA. CDR3 nucleotides: TGTGCCAGCAGCTTTAGCTATCAAGAGACCCAGTACTTC. This codes for CASSFSYQETQYF.

The chain links TRBV4-1 to TRBJ1-1; 9 bases map to TRBD1. CDR1 MGHRA and CDR2 YSYEKL come from the germline V gene. This CDR3 spans 18 amino acids. After removal of 4 bases from V and 3 bases from J, the junction contained 15 bases not matched to a gene. CDR3 region: CASSLGQGTSPRDTEAFF. The CDR3 coding sequence is TGCGCCAGCAGCCTCGGACAGGGGACTTCCCCGAGGGACACTGAAGCTTTCTTT.

The rearrangement joins TRBV5-1 to TRBJ1-1; D unclear. Per the germline V gene, CDR1 is SGHRS and CDR2 is YFSETQ. V was cut by 0 bases and J by 1 base, with 16 bases left in between. This CDR3 is 17 amino acids long. CDR3: CASSLEGGKLGNTEAFF. Here the CDR3 DNA reads TGCGCCAGCAGCTTGGAGGGCGGGAAACTGGGGAACACTGAAGCTTTCTTT.

This chain links TRBV29-1 with TRBJ2-2; TRBD2 agrees at 12 bases. V lost 6 bases, J lost 4 bases, and 15 bases stayed unmatched. CDR3 length: 18 amino acids. CDR1 and CDR2 (germline): SQVTM, ANQGSEA. CDR3 nucleotides: TGCAGCGTCCCCGGGACTAGCGGGTCTCTCCTTACCACCGGGGAGCTGTTTTTT. Amino acids: CSVPGTSGSLLTTGELFF.

This sequence joins TRBV5-1 and TRBJ1-2; 7 bases agree with TRBD1. With V trimmed by 6 bases and J by 0 bases, 5 bases remained unmatched. CDR3 length equals 14 residues. The germline CDR1 and CDR2 sequences are SGHRS and YFSETQ. CDR3 protein: CASNPTGTNYGYTF. Written as DNA, the CDR3 is TGCGCCAGCAACCCGACAGGGACTAACTATGGCTACACCTTC. Full variable domain (rest looked up from reference TRBV5-1 and TRBJ1-2): KAGVTQTPRYLIKTRGQQVTLSCSPISGHRSVSWYQQTPGQGLQFLFEYFSETQRNKGNFPGRFSGRQFSNSRSEMNVSTLELGDSALYLCASNPTGTNYGYTFGSGTRLTVV.

In its sample, this clone was seen once. The chain is built from TRBV6-5 and TRBJ2-3; 10 nucleotides align to TRBD2. The V segment lost 8 bases and the J segment 4 bases; nucleotides outside the gene matches: 3. This CDR3 is built from 13 residues. Germline lookup yields CDR1 MNHEY and CDR2 SVGAGI. For the CDR3, the DNA is TGTGCCAGCGGGACTAGCGCCTCAGATACGCAGTATTTT. It specifies CASGTSASDTQYF.

Turning to this clone: Other nucleotide sequences from this sample produce the same CDR3. This chain connects TRBV2 to TRBJ1-5, with TRBD1 matching over 9 bases. Germline assignment: CDR1 SNHLY and CDR2 FYNNEI. The CDR3 length is 14 residues. Trimming took 4 bases from V and 2 from J; bases not matched to a gene: 0. The CDR3, as DNA: TGTGCCAGCAGTGGGACAGGGGGCAATCAGCCCCAGCATTTT. Its translation is CASSGTGGNQPQHF.

The chain combines TRBV7-3 with TRBJ2-5; D unresolved. Germline V gives CDR1 SGHTA, CDR2 FQGTGA. The CDR3 is made up of 18 amino acids. V dropped 2 bases and J dropped 4 bases, with 23 bases sitting between them. The CDR3 DNA is TGTGCCAGCAGCTTAGGTCGCGGTGGCAGACCTACGACAGAGACCCAGTACTTC. This codes for CASSLGRGGRPTTETQYF. Drawing the rest from reference TRBV7-3 and TRBJ2-5, the complete variable domain is GAGVSQTPSNKVTEKGKYVELRCDPISGHTALYWYRQSLGQGPEFLIYFQGTGAADDSGLPNDRFFAVRPEGSVSTLKIQRTERGDSAVYLCASSLGRGGRPTTETQYFGPGTRLLVL.

The CDR3 DNA is TGTGCCAGCAGTAGGGCGGGACTCAATTACGAGCAGTACTTC. Translating it yields CASSRAGLNYEQYF. The chain links TRBV27 to TRBJ2-7; D may be TRBD2 (6 bases). This CDR3 region has 14 residues. V lost 5 bases to trimming and J lost 4 bases, with 15 bases between them. The germline gives CDR1 MNHEY, CDR2 SMNVEV (reference sequence).

The chain carries TRBV4-3 and TRBJ2-1, with TRBD1 as a possible D gene (5 bases). The germline V gene has CDR1 LGHNA and CDR2 YSLEER. This CDR3 has 15 amino acids. Trimming stripped 1 base from V and 4 bases from J, with 11 bases between. Here the CDR3 reads CASSQGGGLYNEQFF. The CDR3 coding sequence is TGCGCCAGCAGCCAAGGGGGCGGCCTATACAATGAGCAGTTCTTC.

The gene calls are TRBV12-5 and TRBJ2-1; 12 nucleotides line up with TRBD1. Germline lookup yields CDR1 LGHNT and CDR2 FRNRAP. The length of the CDR3 is 16 residues. V was pared by 3 bases and J by 8 bases, with 8 bases of the junction left unmatched. CDR3 DNA sequence: TGTGCTAGTGGTTTCCACGGGACAGGGGGCAGGTATGAGCAGTTCTTC. Its translation: CASGFHGTGGRYEQFF.

This clone was picked up one time. J is TRBJ1-4 and V is TRBV27; 8 bases map to TRBD1. CDR3 length: 17 residues. CDR1 MNHEY and CDR2 SMNVEV come from the germline V gene (reference sequence). J gave up 0 bases and V 4 bases, and 7 bases lay outside the gene matches. For the CDR3, the DNA is TGTGCCAGCAGTTCCCGGACAGGGACTACAACTAATGAAAAACTGTTTTTT. Amino acids: CASSSRTGTTTNEKLFF.

V is TRBV7-9 and J is TRBJ1-2; D gene unclear. Germline V CDR1 and CDR2: SEHNR, FQNEAQ (reference sequence). The CDR3 sequence is 14 residues long. Trimming cost V 1 base and J 4 bases, with 10 bases left between them. The CDR3 here is CASSLDAAAYGYTF. CDR3 sequence (DNA): TGTGCCAGCAGCTTAGATGCGGCTGCCTATGGCTACACCTTC.

V usage is TRBV7-9 and J usage is TRBJ2-1; 9 bases fit TRBD2. From germline, CDR1 is SEHNR and CDR2 FQNEAQ (reference sequence). V lost 4 bases to trimming and J lost 7 bases; unmatched junction nucleotides: 8. This CDR3 spans 15 amino acids. CDR3 amino acids: CASSSLLAGLNEQFF. The CDR3 DNA follows: TGTGCCAGCAGCTCCCTCCTAGCGGGGCTTAATGAGCAGTTCTTC.

The chain links TRBV4-2 to TRBJ2-6; D unresolved. CDR1 and CDR2 (germline): LGHNA, YNFKEQ. Trimming took 0 bases from V and 0 from J, leaving 15 bases between them. The CDR3 runs 19 residues. The CDR3 region has the DNA TGTGCCAGCAGCCAAGATCGTTCTAGTGTCAACTCTGGGGCCAACGTCCTGACTTTC. Its translation is CASSQDRSSVNSGANVLTF.

The gene calls are TRBV19 and TRBJ1-1, with D maybe TRBD1 (5 bases). V lost 3 bases and J lost 8, with 16 bases in between. The CDR3 is made up of 14 amino acids. Germline values: CDR1 LNHDA, CDR2 SQIVND (reference sequence). The chain's CDR3 is CASSMAGGSLEAFF. The DNA for the CDR3 is TGTGCCAGTAGTATGGCGGGGGGGTCGCTCGAAGCTTTCTTT.